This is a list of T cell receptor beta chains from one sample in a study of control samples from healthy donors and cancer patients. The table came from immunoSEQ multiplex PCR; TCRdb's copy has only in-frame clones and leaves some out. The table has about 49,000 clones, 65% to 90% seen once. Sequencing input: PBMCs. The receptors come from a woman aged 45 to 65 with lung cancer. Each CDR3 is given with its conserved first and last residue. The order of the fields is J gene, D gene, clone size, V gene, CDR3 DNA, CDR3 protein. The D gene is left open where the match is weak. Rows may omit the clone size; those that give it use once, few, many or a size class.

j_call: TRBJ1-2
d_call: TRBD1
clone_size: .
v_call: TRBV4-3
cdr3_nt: TGCGCCAGCAGCCAAGAGACAGGGGGAGGGTATGGCTACACCTTC
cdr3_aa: CASSQETGGGYGYTF

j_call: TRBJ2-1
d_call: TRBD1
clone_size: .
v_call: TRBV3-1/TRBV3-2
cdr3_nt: TGTGCCAGCAGCCCCCGACAGGGGGCCCCCCATCCCTACAATGAGCAGTTCTTC
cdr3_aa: CASSPRQGAPHPYNEQFF

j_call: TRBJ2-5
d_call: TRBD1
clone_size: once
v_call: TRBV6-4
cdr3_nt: TGTGCCAGCAGTGAGGACAGGGTCCCCCAAGAGACCCAGTACTTC
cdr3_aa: CASSEDRVPQETQYF

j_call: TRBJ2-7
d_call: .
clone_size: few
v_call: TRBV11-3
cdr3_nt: TGTGCCAGCAGCTTAAAGGATCTCGAGCAGTACTTC
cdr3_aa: CASSLKDLEQYF

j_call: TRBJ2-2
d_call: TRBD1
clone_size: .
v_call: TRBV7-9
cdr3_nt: TGTGCCAGCAGTCCCGGGACAGGGGGCCTGAACACCGGGGAGCTGTTTTTT
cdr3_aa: CASSPGTGGLNTGELFF

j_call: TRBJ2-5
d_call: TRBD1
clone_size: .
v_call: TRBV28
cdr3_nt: TGTGCCAGCAGTAGGGGACAGCAAGAGACCCAGTACTTC
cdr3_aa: CASSRGQQETQYF

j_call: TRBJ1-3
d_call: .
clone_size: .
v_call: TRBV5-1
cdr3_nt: TGCGCCAGCAGCTCAGGTTTACACGACGCCCCTGGAAACACCATATATTTT
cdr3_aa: CASSSGLHDAPGNTIYF

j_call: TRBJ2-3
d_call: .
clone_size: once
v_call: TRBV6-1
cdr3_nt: TGTGCCAGCAGTGGCCGTTTAATAGGGGTCGGAACAGATACGCAGTATTTT
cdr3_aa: CASSGRLIGVGTDTQYF

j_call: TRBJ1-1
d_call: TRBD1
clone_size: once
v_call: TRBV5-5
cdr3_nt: TGTGCCAGCAGCTTCCGGGACAGAAACCTGAACACTGAAGCTTTCTTT
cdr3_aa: CASSFRDRNLNTEAFF

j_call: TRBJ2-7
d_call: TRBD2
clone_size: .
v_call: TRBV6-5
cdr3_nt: TGTGCCAGCAGTCCTTTGGGAGGGTTATACGAGCAGTACTTC
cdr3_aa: CASSPLGGLYEQYF

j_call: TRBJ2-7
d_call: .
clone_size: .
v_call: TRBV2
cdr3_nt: TGTGCCACCGCCTGGGACTCGACTTCCTACGAGCAGTACTTC
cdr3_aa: CATAWDSTSYEQYF

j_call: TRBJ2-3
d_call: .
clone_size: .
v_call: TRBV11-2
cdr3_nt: TGTGCCAGCAGCTTAGGGGCAGGCCATTGGACGCAGTTTTTT
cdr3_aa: CASSLGAGHWTQFF

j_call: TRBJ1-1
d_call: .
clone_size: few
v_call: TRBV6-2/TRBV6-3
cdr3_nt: TGTGCCAGCAGTTACGGCCAGGGGATAATGAACACTGAAGCTTTCTTT
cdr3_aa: CASSYGQGIMNTEAFF

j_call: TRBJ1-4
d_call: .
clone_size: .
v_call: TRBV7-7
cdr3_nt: TGTGCCAGCAGCGAGGGTCTCAATAATGAAAAACTGTTTTTT
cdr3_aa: CASSEGLNNEKLFF

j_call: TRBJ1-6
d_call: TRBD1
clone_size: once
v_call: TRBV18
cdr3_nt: TGTGCCAGCTCACCGACAGGGCACGATTCACCCCTCCACTTT
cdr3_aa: CASSPTGHDSPLHF

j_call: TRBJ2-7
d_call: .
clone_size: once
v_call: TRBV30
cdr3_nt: TGTGCCTGGAGAGGCGGCGACCGCATGAACTACGAGCAGTACTTC
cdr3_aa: CAWRGGDRMNYEQYF

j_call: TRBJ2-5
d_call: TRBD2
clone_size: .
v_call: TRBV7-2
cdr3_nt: TGTGCCAGCAGCCTGAGGCTAGCGGGGGGACAGACCCAGTACTTC
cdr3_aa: CASSLRLAGGQTQYF

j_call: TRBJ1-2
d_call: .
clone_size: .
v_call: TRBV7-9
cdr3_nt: TGTGCCAGCAGCTTAGATGCCAACTATGGCTACACCTTC
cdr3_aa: CASSLDANYGYTF

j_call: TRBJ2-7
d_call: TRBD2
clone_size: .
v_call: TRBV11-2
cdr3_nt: TGTGCCAGCAGCTTATTTGGTGGGACTACGAGCTCCTACGAGCAGTACTTC
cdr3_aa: CASSLFGGTTSSYEQYF

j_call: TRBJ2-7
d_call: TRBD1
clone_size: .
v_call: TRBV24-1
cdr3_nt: TGTGCCACCAGTGACTCTACGGACAGGCCCGAGCAGTACTTC
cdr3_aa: CATSDSTDRPEQYF

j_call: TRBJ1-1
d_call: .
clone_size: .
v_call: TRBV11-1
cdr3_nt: TGTGCCAGCAGCTTGAAAGGGGCAGGGTTCACTGAAGCTTTCTTT
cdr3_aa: CASSLKGAGFTEAFF